The sequence of this TCR beta chain was determined in a study of CD8+ T cells in alopecia areata. Regarding the study as a whole: Scalp clonality and expanded CD8+ clones among the top 100 were significantly decreased by tofacitinib. Mice showed TCR sharing more clearly than patients did, possibly owing to HLA.

The CDR3 sequence is 13 residues long. Germline V lookup: CDR1 MGHRA, CDR2 YSYEKL. Trimming pared 2 bases from V and 11 bases from J, leaving 15 bases between. Extraction of RNA preceded its reverse transcription into cDNA, which served as the sequencing template. This table comes from immunoSEQ multiplex PCR, and its TCRdb copy is limited to in-frame clones, with some not included. This table has some 200,000 clones, around three fifths appearing once. Treatment in this sample: oral pan-JAK inhibitor, 5-10 mg twice daily. Specimens obtained from alopecia areata patients comprised lesional scalp punch biopsies and peripheral blood. A word on this clone: Its antigen is unknown.

Sequences were derived from CD8+ T cells sorted from blood, sampled at week 24, from a patient treated with tofacitinib. This chain links TRBV4-1 with TRBJ1-1; no firm D call. This TCR was recovered from a human donor with alopecia areata. CDR3 sequence: CASSQSDQRLAFF. The CDR3, as DNA: TGCGCCAGCAGCCAATCGGACCAACGACTGGCTTTCTTT.